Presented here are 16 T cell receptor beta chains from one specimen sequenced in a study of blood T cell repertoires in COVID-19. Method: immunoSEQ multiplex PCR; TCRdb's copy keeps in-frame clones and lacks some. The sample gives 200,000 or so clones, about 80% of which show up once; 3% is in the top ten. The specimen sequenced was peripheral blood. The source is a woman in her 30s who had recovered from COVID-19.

CDR3 coding DNA: TGTGCCAGCAGTTACTCGATATCAGGGGTCTATGGCTACACCTTC. Translated: CASSYSISGVYGYTF. V and J are TRBV6-5 and TRBJ1-2; a possible D gene is TRBD1 (6 bases). Germline CDR1 and CDR2: MNHEY and SVGAGI. The CDR3 is made up of 15 amino acids. V was clipped by 0 bases and J by 4 bases, with 12 bases between them.

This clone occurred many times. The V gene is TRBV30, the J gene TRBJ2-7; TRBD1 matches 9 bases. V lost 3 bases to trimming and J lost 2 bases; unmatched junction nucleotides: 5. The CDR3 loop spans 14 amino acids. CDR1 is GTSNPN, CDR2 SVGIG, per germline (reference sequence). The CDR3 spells CAWSEGQGAYEQYF. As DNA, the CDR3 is TGTGCCTGGAGCGAGGGACAGGGAGCCTACGAGCAGTACTTC.

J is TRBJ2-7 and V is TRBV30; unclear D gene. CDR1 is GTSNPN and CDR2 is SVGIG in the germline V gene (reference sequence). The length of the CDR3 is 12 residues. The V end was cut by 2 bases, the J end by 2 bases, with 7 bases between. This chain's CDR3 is CAWSLNTYEQYF. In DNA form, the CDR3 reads TGTGCCTGGAGTCTAAATACCTACGAGCAGTACTTC.

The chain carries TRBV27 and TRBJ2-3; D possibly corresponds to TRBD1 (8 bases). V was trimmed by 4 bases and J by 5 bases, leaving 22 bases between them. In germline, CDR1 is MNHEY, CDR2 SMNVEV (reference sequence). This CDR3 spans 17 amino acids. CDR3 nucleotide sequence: TGTGCCAGCAGTTCCTACCGTCGACAGGGGAGGGGAGATACGCAGTATTTT. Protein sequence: CASSSYRRQGRGDTQYF.

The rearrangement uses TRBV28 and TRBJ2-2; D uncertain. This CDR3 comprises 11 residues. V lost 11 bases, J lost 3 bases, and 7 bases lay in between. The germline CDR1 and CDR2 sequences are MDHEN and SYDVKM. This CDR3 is CAVPDTGELFF. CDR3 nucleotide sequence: TGTGCCGTCCCAGACACCGGGGAGCTGTTTTTT.

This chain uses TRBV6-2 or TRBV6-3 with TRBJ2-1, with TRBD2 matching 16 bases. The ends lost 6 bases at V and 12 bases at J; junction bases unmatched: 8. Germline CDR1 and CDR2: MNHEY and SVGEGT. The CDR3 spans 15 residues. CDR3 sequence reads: CASSPGTSGRARQFF. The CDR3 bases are TGTGCCAGCAGCCCCGGGACTAGCGGGAGGGCCAGGCAGTTCTTC.

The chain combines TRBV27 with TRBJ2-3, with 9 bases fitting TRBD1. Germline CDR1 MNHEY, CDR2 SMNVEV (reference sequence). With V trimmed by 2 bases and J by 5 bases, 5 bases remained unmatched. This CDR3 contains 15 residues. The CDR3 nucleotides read TGTGCCAGCAGTTTACGCACAGGGGGCGAAGATACGCAGTATTTT. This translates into CASSLRTGGEDTQYF.

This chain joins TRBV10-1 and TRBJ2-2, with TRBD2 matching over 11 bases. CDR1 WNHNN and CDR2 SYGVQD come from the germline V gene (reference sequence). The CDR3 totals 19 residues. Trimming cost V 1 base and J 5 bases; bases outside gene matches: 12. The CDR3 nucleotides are TGCGCCAGCAGTGAGTTGTTCAAGGGTAGCGGGAGGGAAACCGGGGAGCTGTTTTTT. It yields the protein CASSELFKGSGRETGELFF.

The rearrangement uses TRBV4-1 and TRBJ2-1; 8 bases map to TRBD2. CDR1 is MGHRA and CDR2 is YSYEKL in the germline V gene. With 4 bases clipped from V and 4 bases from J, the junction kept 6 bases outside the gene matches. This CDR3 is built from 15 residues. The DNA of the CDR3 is TGCGCCAGCAGCCTTATAGCGGGGACGTACAATGAGCAGTTCTTC. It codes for CASSLIAGTYNEQFF.

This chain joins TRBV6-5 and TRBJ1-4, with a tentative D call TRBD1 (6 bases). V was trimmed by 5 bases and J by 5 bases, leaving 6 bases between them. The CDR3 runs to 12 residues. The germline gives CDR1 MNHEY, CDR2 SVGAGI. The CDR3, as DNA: TGTGCCAGCAGTAGGGGGAATGAAAAACTGTTTTTT. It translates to CASSRGNEKLFF.

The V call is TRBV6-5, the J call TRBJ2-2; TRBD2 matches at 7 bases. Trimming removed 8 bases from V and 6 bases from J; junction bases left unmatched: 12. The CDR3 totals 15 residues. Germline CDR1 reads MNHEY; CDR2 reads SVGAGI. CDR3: CASWRAAGVPGELFF. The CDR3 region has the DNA TGTGCCAGCTGGAGAGCCGCGGGGGTTCCCGGGGAGCTGTTTTTT.

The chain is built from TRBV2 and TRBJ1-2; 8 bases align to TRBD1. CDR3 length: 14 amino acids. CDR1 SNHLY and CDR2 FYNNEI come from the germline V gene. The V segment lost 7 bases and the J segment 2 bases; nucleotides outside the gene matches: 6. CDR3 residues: CASTGYRGNYGYTF. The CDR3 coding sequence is TGTGCCAGCACCGGGTACAGGGGGAACTATGGCTACACCTTC.

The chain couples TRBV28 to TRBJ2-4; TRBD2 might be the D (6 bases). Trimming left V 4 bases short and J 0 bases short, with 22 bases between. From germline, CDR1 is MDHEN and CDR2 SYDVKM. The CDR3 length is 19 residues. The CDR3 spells CASSSLTESAGLAKNIQYF. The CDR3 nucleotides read TGTGCCAGCAGTTCCCTGACAGAGTCGGCGGGACTAGCCAAAAACATTCAGTACTTC.

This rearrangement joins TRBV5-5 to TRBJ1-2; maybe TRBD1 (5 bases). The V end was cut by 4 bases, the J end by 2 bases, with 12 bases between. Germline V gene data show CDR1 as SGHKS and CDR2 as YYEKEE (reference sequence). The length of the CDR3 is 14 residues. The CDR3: CASSPRAGNYGYTF. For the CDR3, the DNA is TGTGCCAGCAGCCCTAGGGCAGGGAACTATGGCTACACCTTC.

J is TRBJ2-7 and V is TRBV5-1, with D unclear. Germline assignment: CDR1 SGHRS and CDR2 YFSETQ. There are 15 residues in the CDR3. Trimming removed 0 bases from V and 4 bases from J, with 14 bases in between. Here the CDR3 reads CASSLEAQDSYEQYF. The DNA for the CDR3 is TGCGCCAGCAGCTTGGAGGCCCAGGATTCTTACGAGCAGTACTTC.

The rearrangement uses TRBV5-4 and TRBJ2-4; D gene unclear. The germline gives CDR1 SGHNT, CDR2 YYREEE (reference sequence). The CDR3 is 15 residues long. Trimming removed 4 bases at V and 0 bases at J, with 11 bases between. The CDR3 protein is CASSERDLAKNIQYF. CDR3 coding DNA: TGTGCCAGCAGCGAGCGTGACCTAGCCAAAAACATTCAGTACTTC.